The 22 T cell receptor beta chains in this list originate from one sample, sequenced in a study of T cell responses to AZD1222 COVID-19 vaccine. Sequencing was performed with immunoSEQ multiplex PCR; in TCRdb, only in-frame clones are kept and a portion is missing. The sample holds roughly 80,000 clones, about 90% seen once. The material was peripheral blood, obtained on day 0 of AZD1222 vaccination. The receptors here all came from an adult in good health.

This rearrangement joins TRBV28 to TRBJ2-3, with 12 bases aligning to TRBD2. V gave up 5 bases and J gave up 5 bases; unmatched junction bases: 2. Germline loops: CDR1 MDHEN, CDR2 SYDVKM. The CDR3 sequence is 14 residues long. CDR3 residues: CASSRLAGVDTQYF. The CDR3 coding sequence is TGTGCCAGCAGTCGACTAGCGGGAGTAGATACGCAGTATTTT. Variable domain in full (rest from reference TRBV28 and TRBJ2-3): DVKVTQSSRYLVKRTGEKVFLECVQDMDHENMFWYRQDPGLGLRLIYFSYDVKMKEKGDIPEGYSVSREKKERFSLILESASTNQTSMYLCASSRLAGVDTQYFGPGTRLTVL.

The chain uses TRBV4-1 and TRBJ1-2; perhaps TRBD1 as D (5 bases). Trimming removed 1 base at V and 4 bases at J, with 13 bases between. The CDR3 is made up of 15 amino acids. Germline V gene lookup returns CDR1 MGHRA and CDR2 YSYEKL. CDR3 nucleotides: TGCGCCAGCAGCCAAGTTTTGACAGAGATCTATGGCTACACCTTC. This encodes CASSQVLTEIYGYTF.

This clone appeared a single time. The gene calls are TRBV3-1 (or the pseudogene TRBV3-2) and TRBJ2-2; possible D gene TRBD2, 6 bases. The CDR3 runs 14 residues. Germline V CDR1 and CDR2: LGHDT, YNNKEL (reference sequence). With 4 bases removed from V and 4 bases from J, the gap between germline ends came to 10 bases. The CDR3, as DNA: TGTGCCAGCAGCCGGGGGGATAGCACCGGGGAGCTGTTTTTT. This codes for CASSRGDSTGELFF.

This rearrangement joins TRBV7-6 to TRBJ1-1; TRBD1 matches at 9 bases. The CDR3 spans 15 residues. The junction had 9 bases not matched to a gene; V was cut back by 9 bases and J by 1 base. Germline V gene sequence: CDR1 SGHVS, CDR2 FNYEAQ. The CDR3 spells CASSGNRGQNTEAFF. The CDR3 DNA is TGTGCCAGTTCTGGGAACAGGGGGCAGAACACTGAAGCTTTCTTT.

This clone is a singleton in its sample. This chain joins TRBV30 and TRBJ1-5; 9 bases map to TRBD1. The CDR3 length is 14 residues. The germline CDR1 and CDR2 sequences are GTSNPN and SVGIG (reference sequence). The J segment lost 4 bases and the V segment lost 0 bases, leaving 1 base of the junction unmatched. The CDR3 region is CAWSVGTGNQPQHF. The CDR3 DNA sequence: TGTGCCTGGAGTGTCGGGACAGGGAATCAGCCCCAGCATTTT.

The gene calls are TRBV2 and TRBJ2-3, with 9 positions matching TRBD1. The CDR3 is made up of 14 amino acids. Per germline, CDR1 SNHLY and CDR2 FYNNEI. J was trimmed by 5 bases and V by 7 bases; bases with no gene match: 7. This CDR3 is CASNLQGAGDTQYF. CDR3 nucleotide sequence: TGTGCCAGCAATTTACAGGGGGCGGGAGATACGCAGTATTTT.

The chain carries TRBV6-5 and TRBJ1-5; no firm D call. Trimming pared 0 bases from V and 6 bases from J, leaving 6 bases between. Germline V gene lookup returns CDR1 MNHEY and CDR2 SVGAGI. The CDR3 has 13 amino acids. For the CDR3, the DNA is TGTGCCAGCAGTTACTCCGGCTTTCAGCCCCAGCATTTT. Amino acids: CASSYSGFQPQHF.

The CDR3 DNA reads TGTGCCAGCAGCGTAGAGGGCAGGGATGAGCAGTTCTTC. This gives the protein CASSVEGRDEQFF. V is TRBV9 and J is TRBJ2-1, with D possibly being TRBD1 (5 bases). The CDR3 extends over 13 amino acids. CDR1 is SGDLS, CDR2 YYNGEE, per germline. V was trimmed by 0 bases and J by 8 bases, leaving 9 bases between them.

This clone has just a few counts. This chain uses TRBV7-6 with TRBJ2-5; 7 positions agree with TRBD1. This CDR3 is 14 amino acids long. J lost 6 bases, V lost 5 bases, and 9 bases had no gene match. Germline V gene sequence: CDR1 SGHVS, CDR2 FNYEAQ. Written as DNA, the CDR3 is TGTGCCAGCAGCCTATTTACAGGGGAGAAGACCCAGTACTTC. Encoded protein: CASSLFTGEKTQYF.

V gene TRBV4-1 combines with J gene TRBJ2-1; a weak D match, TRBD2 (6 bases). The germline CDR1 and CDR2 sequences are MGHRA and YSYEKL. V lost 3 bases and J 4 bases, leaving 10 bases between the germline ends. The CDR3 sequence is 14 residues long. Here the CDR3 reads CASSQGGEYNEQFF. DNA for the CDR3: TGCGCCAGCAGCCAGGGCGGGGAATACAATGAGCAGTTCTTC.

J is TRBJ1-4 and V is TRBV28; 11 bases fit TRBD1. The CDR3 is 14 amino acids. Germline V gene data show CDR1 as MDHEN and CDR2 as SYDVKM. After removal of 6 bases from V and 8 bases from J, the junction contained 5 bases not matched to a gene. CDR3 protein: CASRGQGGWEKLFF. DNA of the CDR3: TGTGCCAGCAGGGGACAGGGGGGTTGGGAAAAACTGTTTTTT.

The CDR3 sequence is CATKSRPGLGTEAFF. In DNA form, the CDR3 reads TGTGCCACCAAGTCTCGTCCAGGTTTGGGCACTGAAGCTTTCTTT. The chain has TRBV15 and TRBJ1-1, with D uncertain. V was clipped by 7 bases and J by 4 bases, with 19 bases between them. The CDR3 loop spans 15 amino acids. Germline values: CDR1 LNHNV, CDR2 YYDKDF (reference sequence). Full variable domain (rest looked up from reference TRBV15 and TRBJ1-1): DAMVIQNPRYQVTQFGKPVTLSCSQTLNHNVMYWYQQKSSQAPKLLFHYYDKDFNNEADTPDNFQSRRPNTSFCFLDIRSPGLGDTAMYLCATKSRPGLGTEAFFGQGTRLTVV.

As concerns this clone: At one of its ends the junction is not consistent with the germline gene, which may arise from a read error. The chain is built from TRBV2 and TRBJ2-1; unclear D gene. CDR1 and CDR2 (germline): SNHLY, FYNNEI. The CDR3 is 11 amino acids. This CDR3 is CASSEGNEQFF. CDR3 nucleotide sequence: TGTGCCAGCAGCGAAGGGAATGAGCAGTTCTTC.

The chain couples TRBV3-1 (or the pseudogene TRBV3-2) to TRBJ2-7; D call uncertain. The CDR3 runs to 13 residues. In germline, CDR1 is LGHDT, CDR2 YNNKEL (reference sequence). Trimming took off 0 bases at V and 4 bases at J, with 7 bases between the two ends. The CDR3 DNA follows: TGTGCCAGCAGCCAAGATCGCCCGTACGAGCAGTACTTC. Residues: CASSQDRPYEQYF.

The chain joins TRBV2 to TRBJ1-5; D is unclear. Trimming removed 6 bases from V and 1 base from J, with 13 bases in between. The germline V gene encodes CDR1 SNHLY and CDR2 FYNNEI. The CDR3 consists of 15 residues. The CDR3 sequence is CASRPMRESNQPQHF. CDR3 DNA: TGTGCCAGCAGGCCCATGAGGGAGAGCAATCAGCCCCAGCATTTT.

The V call is TRBV28, the J call TRBJ1-5; D might be TRBD1 (6 bases). This CDR3 contains 13 residues. Deletions cut 6 bases from V and 5 bases from J, with 11 bases between. Germline V gives CDR1 MDHEN, CDR2 SYDVKM. This chain's CDR3 is CASRTSGDQPQHF. The CDR3 DNA is TGTGCCAGCAGGACCTCAGGGGATCAGCCCCAGCATTTT.

This chain uses TRBV12-3 or TRBV12-4 with TRBJ1-1; no firm D call. V dropped 3 bases and J dropped 4 bases, with 9 bases sitting between them. CDR3 length: 13 residues. The CDR3 reads CASSLREGTEAFF. In DNA, the CDR3 is TGTGCCAGCAGTTTGAGGGAGGGCACTGAAGCTTTCTTT.

This chain uses TRBV6-1 with TRBJ2-7, with D possibly being TRBD1 (5 bases). The CDR3 contains 14 residues. V gave up 2 bases and J gave up 6 bases, with 14 bases separating them. Germline lookup yields CDR1 MNHNS and CDR2 SASEGT. DNA of the CDR3: TGTGCCAGCAGTGAATGCGCCAGGGATTGCGAGCAGTACTTC. Its translation: CASSECARDCEQYF.

The genes are TRBV4-1 and TRBJ2-7, with D possibly matching TRBD1 (6 bases). Trimming shortened V by 4 bases and J by 2 bases, and 12 bases separated the two germline ends. Germline values: CDR1 MGHRA, CDR2 YSYEKL. This CDR3 has 14 amino acids. CDR3 coding DNA: TGCGCCAGCAGCCCCGGACCAGGGGCCTACGAGCAGTACTTC. It is translated as CASSPGPGAYEQYF.

The gene calls are TRBV25-1 and TRBJ2-2; no clear D gene. The CDR3 spans 12 residues. Germline V gene data show CDR1 as MGHDK and CDR2 as SYGVNS. Between the trimmed V and J ends, which lost 3 bases and 7 bases, there was a span of 6 bases. The CDR3 here is CASSESVGELFF. CDR3 DNA: TGTGCCAGCAGTGAGTCTGTCGGGGAGCTGTTTTTT.

The chain is built from TRBV11-2 and TRBJ1-5; weak D call: TRBD1 (5 bases). This CDR3 is built from 17 residues. V dropped 0 bases and J dropped 1 base, with 13 bases sitting between them. Germline-derived CDR1 and CDR2 are SGHAT and FQNNGV. CDR3 DNA sequence: TGTGCCAGCAGCTTAGATGGTTCGGGGCTGAGCAATCAGCCCCAGCATTTT. Translating gives CASSLDGSGLSNQPQHF.

This chain connects TRBV12-3 or TRBV12-4 to TRBJ2-2; D is unclear. The CDR3 loop spans 10 amino acids. Trimming removed 1 base from V and 9 bases from J, with 0 bases in between. The CDR3 nucleotides are TGTGCCAGCAGTTTAGGGGAGCTGTTTTTT. Its protein product is CASSLGELFF.